This entry concerns a single TCR beta chain. This clone's antigen is unknown. Qualities for individual bases were not recorded, and no much larger clone is one base off. Library construction relied on 5' RACE. The second PCR ran for roughly 7 to 12 cycles and used a J-beta primer mix along with a sample-barcoded 5' primer. A unique molecular identifier was introduced onto each TCR beta cDNA molecule by a template-switch 5' adaptor carrying 12 random nucleotides. Each sample yielded at least 3 million CDR3-containing paired-end reads. First-strand cDNA synthesis was performed from all RNA using the Mint cDNA synthesis kit, with priming by a TRBC-specific oligonucleotide. Following uracil-DNA glycosylase treatment, a first 18-cycle PCR with universal primers M1SS and BC2_uni_R was performed on all cDNA. As for how the authors treated the data: Normalization of each sample was performed by random selection of 1 million high-quality reads, each carrying a distinct molecular identifier. Instead of being binned into consensus sequences, reads that shared molecular identifiers were thrown out. MiTCR, set to a Q25 quality threshold and the strictest error-elimination algorithm, was used for CDR3 identification, clonotype clustering and error correction. Lower-bound total TCR beta diversity was estimated with a nonparametric unseen species model using Euler transformation. The public reads were reprocessed in TCRdb via fastp at Q25 and MiXCR, keeping in-frame beta chains. Every CDR3 protein is listed once, alongside the most common genes and DNA of its rows. TCRdb assigned the V and J calls; the authors' analysis was not used. Across this sample there are 1.8 million or so distinct CDR3 sequences, with about two fifths seen only once. Jointly, the top ten make up 23% of the sample.

The sample comes from a study of blood T cells in healthy people across ages (dated by TCRdb to between 2015 and 2017). For context, the study as a whole: In model experiments, roughly one uniquely barcoded TCR beta cDNA molecule per two T cells was captured by template switching. To track age-related changes in TCR beta repertoire diversity, the study relied on deep sequencing normalized with unique cDNA molecular identifiers. The donors were divided into four age groups: young (average approximately 16 years), middle-aged (about 39), aged (approximately 62) and long-lived (nearly 85). To avoid experimental bias, donors of different ages were spread randomly across the sequencing lanes. Using the same blood draw, the study looked at two additional independent replicas of 1 million unique cDNA reads for two donors, one aged 18 to 29 and the other aged 80 or older.

Donors were a few dozen systemically healthy Caucasian individuals from Russia aged 6 to 90 years. Each donor gave ten milliliters of peripheral blood, collected into EDTA-treated Vacutainer tubes. Ficoll-Paque density-gradient centrifugation was used to isolate PBMCs, with at least 6.5 million per sample. Trizol reagent was used to extract total RNA from the PBMCs, yielding at least 6 micrograms per sample. For every donor, flow cytometry on a PBMC aliquot measured the percentage of naive CD45RAhigh/CD27high T cells. Including cysteine and phenylalanine, the CDR3 has 22 amino acids. The read is trimmed to its CDR3 DNA, 66 bases read in frame from base 1. Relative to germline, V is 4 bases shorter and J is 4 bases shorter, with 38 bases between their ends. As encoded in the germline V gene, CDR1 is SGHRS while CDR2 is YFSETQ. What the authors observed across the whole study: Compared with the aged group, the long-lived group had more naive CD4+ T cells, fewer expanded clones and increased TCR diversity, suggesting age selection. Observed TCR beta diversity correlated strongly with the percentage of naive T cells measured by flow cytometry. Bulk unsorted PBMC profiling prevented conclusive comparison of naive and antigen-experienced compartments. Estimates of total diversity based on one million sequenced T cells were considered lower bounds and underestimates. Donor CMV infection status was unknown, potentially confounding age-related changes in expanded clonotypes. As age increased, observed TCR beta diversity per million T cells dropped in a roughly linear way, and a significant reduction was already evident by age approximately 40.

The sequencing input was blood. Here the chain combines TRBV5-1 and TRBJ1-2; the D gene is not confidently resolved. The sequence derives from a human donor in good health. The DNA sequence is given as TGCGCCAGCAGCCTAATAGTGTTAGTGTCGGGGATGAGCTTCGGGCACTTCTATGGCTACACCTTC. Translated, it gives CASSLIVLVSGMSFGHFYGYTF.